This TCR beta chain was captured in a study of T cells after yellow fever vaccination. Findings of the study overall: Peaking on day 5 versus 15, the secondary response was faster but weaker.

As for this clonotype: Its target is unknown.

Germline V CDR1 and CDR2: SGHTA, FQGNSA. The J segment lost 9 bases and the V segment lost 5 bases, leaving 16 bases of the junction unmatched. The CDR3 contains 16 residues. TCRdb re-called the 5' RACE reads with MiXCR, one entry per CDR3 protein. The sample has over 300,000 distinct CDR3 sequences; approximately 4% are singletons. Sequenced here: PBMCs, sampled 5 days after the yellow fever booster vaccination. This receptor was identified in a man aged 18 to 29 who received the YFV17D yellow fever vaccine. The chain employs TRBV7-2 and TRBJ2-1, with TRBD2 matching over 7 bases. Here the CDR3 reads CASSQAGYGRGSEQFF. As DNA, the CDR3 is TGTGCCAGCAGCCAAGCGGGGTATGGGAGAGGGAGTGAGCAGTTCTTC.